This entry features one TCR beta chain sequence. Antigen: not known. The sample comes from a study of T-cell memory formation after mild COVID-19. As for the study in general: Clusters of TCRs were largely donor specific. Study-wide results and caveats: There was a balanced CD4/CD8 profile in clones contracting day 15 to 85, and later expanders leaned CD4+. Contracting clones localized mainly to CM and EM when CD4+ and mainly to EMRA when CD8+. Some clones that responded turned up in pre-infection memory, which suggests that cross-reactive memory joined in.

MiXCR, applied by TCRdb to the 5' RACE reads, yields one record per CDR3 protein. The sample lists 250,000 to 300,000 distinct CDR3 sequences, 16% occurring once. The germline V and J ends were trimmed by 7 bases and 4 bases, with 0 bases remaining between them. CDR1 is SQVTM and CDR2 is ANQGSEA in the germline V gene. CDR3 length equals 8 residues. The sample consisted of PBMCs or a T cell subset sorted from them (not recorded which). The V gene is TRBV29-1, the J gene TRBJ2-3; D remains unclear. The clonotype comes from a man aged 18-30 years who had mild COVID-19 (a few samples of this study predate the infection). Cell type and time point are not known. As DNA, the CDR3 is TGCAGCGCAGATACGCAGTATTTT. It yields the protein CSADTQYF.